These 9 T cell receptor beta chains came from one sample sequenced in a study of CD8 T cells in Susac syndrome. RNA was extracted with the RNeasy kit, and a quantity of roughly 0.45 to 1 ug was reverse transcribed using random hexamers. Using its own MiXCR run on the immunoSEQ multiplex PCR reads, TCRdb lists one record per CDR3 protein. The table has a few hundred thousand distinct CDR3 sequences, about 94% seen once. The sequencing input was CD8+ T cells from PBMCs. These receptors were collected from a human donor with multiple sclerosis.

The J gene is TRBJ2-1, the V gene TRBV6-2 or TRBV6-3; 8 nucleotides agree with TRBD2. V shed 2 bases and J 0 bases; nucleotides not matched to a gene: 6. This CDR3 has 17 amino acids. Germline loops: CDR1 MNHEY, CDR2 SVGEGT. The CDR3 region is CASSYEVAGSSYNEQFF. CDR3 in DNA: TGTGCCAGCAGTTACGAAGTAGCGGGAAGCTCCTACAATGAGCAGTTCTTC.

V and J are TRBV11-2 and TRBJ2-2, with 11 bases matching TRBD2. V trimming: 6 bases; J trimming: 5 bases; junction bases outside the gene matches: 5. Germline CDR1 is SGHAT and CDR2 is FQNNGV. The CDR3 sequence is 15 residues long. CDR3 residues: CASSSPSGGTGELFF. DNA of the CDR3: TGTGCCAGCAGTTCCCCTAGCGGGGGGACCGGGGAGCTGTTTTTT. The variable domain in full, with the rest retrieved from reference TRBV11-2 and TRBJ2-2, is EAGVAQSPRYKIIEKRQSVAFWCNPISGHATLYWYQQILGQGPKLLIQFQNNGVVDDSQLPKDRFSAERLKGVDSTLKIQPAKLEDSAVYLCASSSPSGGTGELFFGEGSRLTVL.

V usage is TRBV27 and J usage is TRBJ2-5; D may be TRBD1 or TRBD2 (7 bases each). Germline CDR1 reads MNHEY; CDR2 reads SMNVEV (reference sequence). The CDR3 is made up of 13 amino acids. Trimming removed 5 bases at V and 7 bases at J, with 14 bases between. In nucleotides, the CDR3 is TGTGCCAGCAGTCAGGGGGGGGCGGCGACCCAGTACTTC. Amino acid sequence: CASSQGGAATQYF.

This rearrangement joins TRBV27 to TRBJ2-7, with a weak D call TRBD1 (5 bases). The germline V gene encodes CDR1 MNHEY and CDR2 SMNVEV (reference sequence). CDR3 length: 13 residues. V shed 4 bases and J shed 5 bases, with 12 bases lying between them. CDR3 amino acids: CASSSWSRDEQYF. The CDR3 coding sequence is TGTGCCAGCAGTTCTTGGAGCAGGGACGAGCAGTACTTC.

J is TRBJ2-3 and V is TRBV6-1; TRBD1 matches at 7 bases. Looked up from germline, CDR1 is MNHNS and CDR2 is SASEGT. Trimming cost V 4 bases and J 2 bases; bases outside gene matches: 12. The CDR3 spans 17 residues. CDR3: CASSGLDRDAYTDTQYF. The CDR3 region has the DNA TGTGCCAGCAGTGGCCTCGACAGGGACGCTTACACAGATACGCAGTATTTT.

This rearrangement joins TRBV9 to TRBJ2-3; no clear D. Trimming left V 3 bases short and J 2 bases short, with 7 bases between. Germline V gene sequence: CDR1 SGDLS, CDR2 YYNGEE. This CDR3 region has 13 residues. CDR3 in DNA: TGTGCCAGCAGCGGACCCAACACAGATACGCAGTATTTT. Its translation is CASSGPNTDTQYF. Looking up the rest from reference TRBV9 and TRBJ2-3 gives the full variable domain: DSGVTQTPKHLITATGQRVTLRCSPRSGDLSVYWYQQSLDQGLQFLIQYYNGEERAKGNILERFSAQQFPDLHSELNLSSLELGDSALYFCASSGPNTDTQYFGPGTRLTVL.

V gene TRBV7-9 combines with J gene TRBJ2-5; possible D gene TRBD1, 6 bases. The CDR3 extends over 15 amino acids. Germline V CDR1 and CDR2: SEHNR, FQNEAQ (reference sequence). V lost 4 bases to trimming and J lost 0 bases, with 12 bases between them. In DNA form, the CDR3 reads TGTGCCAGCAGCTACCTACAGGGACACCAAGAGACCCAGTACTTC. Its translation: CASSYLQGHQETQYF.

Only one count was recorded for this clonotype. This chain connects TRBV5-6 to TRBJ1-4, with unresolved D. V lost 2 bases, J lost 8 bases, and 16 bases lay in between. CDR3 length: 15 residues. CDR1 SGHDT and CDR2 YYEEEE come from the germline V gene. The chain's CDR3 is CASSFLGLLDEKLFF. CDR3 sequence (DNA): TGTGCCAGCAGCTTTCTCGGGCTATTGGACGAAAAACTGTTTTTT.

The CDR3 region is CASAHGVNTEAFF. For the CDR3, the DNA is TGTGCCAGCGCCCACGGGGTGAACACTGAAGCTTTCTTT. The gene calls are TRBV12-3 or TRBV12-4 and TRBJ1-1; D not resolved. The CDR3 has 13 residues. Trimming shortened V by 8 bases and J by 0 bases, and 10 bases separated the two germline ends.